Sequencing of this T cell receptor (beta chain) was carried out in a study of T-cell memory formation after mild COVID-19. V was cut by 1 base and J by 2 bases, with 12 bases left in between. CDR3 length: 16 amino acids. The germline gives CDR1 MGHRA, CDR2 YSYEKL. TCRdb reprocessed the 5' RACE reads via MiXCR and lists one record per CDR3 protein. The table records about 210,000 distinct CDR3 sequences, about 10% of them present only once. On this clonotype: Antigen specificity is unknown.

Study-wide findings and caveats: Clones contracting across day 15 to 85 had a balanced CD4/CD8 profile; later expanding clones leaned CD4+. Several responding clones turned up in pre-infection memory, indicating that cross-reactive memory may have taken part.

Sequenced sample: PBMCs or a T cell subset sorted from them (not recorded which). This receptor was identified in a young man who had mild COVID-19 (a few samples of this study predate the infection). Cell type and time point are not known. This chain uses TRBV4-1 with TRBJ2-1; unclear D gene. CDR3 residues: CASSQGPGNPYNEQFF. The CDR3 DNA follows: TGCGCCAGCAGCCAAGGTCCCGGAAATCCCTACAATGAGCAGTTCTTC.